The 23 T cell receptor beta chains listed next were all sequenced from one sample in a study of vaccination and CD4 T cells after COVID-19. As to treatment: approximately nine-day PBMC culture with coronavirus spike peptide pools or control peptides (ViraFEST assay). These receptors have no identified antigens. The Oncomine TCR Beta short-read assay was applied to DNA of cultured CD4+ T cells. TCRdb analysed the PCR reads with MiXCR anew, one entry per CDR3 protein. The sample yields around 15,000 distinct CDR3 sequences, roughly 50% seen once. The sample was CD4+ T cells from blood, cultured in vitro. These receptors originate from a human donor who had recovered from COVID-19.

J is TRBJ2-6 and V is TRBV29-1; D gene unclear. The CDR3 extends over 14 amino acids. V was cut by 6 bases and J by 0 bases, with 9 bases left in between. From germline, CDR1 is SQVTM and CDR2 ANQGSEA. The CDR3 DNA reads as TGCAGCGTCGGATCCTACTCTGGGGCCAACGTCCTGACTTTC. The encoded protein is CSVGSYSGANVLTF.

In this sample, this clonotype turned up a few times. CDR3 DNA sequence: TGTGCCACCAGCAGAGATTCACAGGGGGCCGCTTCACCCCTCCACTTT. Protein sequence: CATSRDSQGAASPLHF. The V call is TRBV15, the J call TRBJ1-6; 9 positions agree with TRBD1. Germline loops: CDR1 LNHNV, CDR2 YYDKDF (reference sequence). V was pared by 0 bases and J by 9 bases, with 6 bases of the junction left unmatched. The CDR3 is 16 residues long.

This clonotype was counted between two and nine times. The V and J genes are TRBV20-1 and TRBJ1-6; D gene unclear. The CDR3 is made up of 17 amino acids. Germline CDR1 and CDR2: DFQATT and SNEGSKA (reference sequence). Trimming removed 1 base from V and 0 bases from J, with 13 bases in between. The CDR3 region is CSARVPQADSYNSPLHF. CDR3 in DNA: TGCAGTGCTAGAGTCCCGCAGGCAGACTCCTATAATTCACCCCTCCACTTT.

The chain carries TRBV6-5 and TRBJ2-7; D perhaps matches TRBD1 (6 bases). V was trimmed by 4 bases and J by 8 bases, leaving 15 bases between them. Germline CDR1 MNHEY, CDR2 SVGAGI. The CDR3 loop spans 13 amino acids. CDR3 DNA: TGTGCCAGCAGTTCAACAGGGATTACGAAGCAGTACTTC. Translated: CASSSTGITKQYF.

This chain connects TRBV6-5 to TRBJ1-1; TRBD1 agrees at 11 bases. Looked up from germline, CDR1 is MNHEY and CDR2 is SVGAGI. This CDR3 region has 15 residues. The V segment lost 0 bases and the J segment 5 bases; nucleotides outside the gene matches: 2. DNA of the CDR3: TGTGCCAGCAGTTACTCAGGGACAGGGGGTACTGAAGCTTTCTTT. It is translated as CASSYSGTGGTEAFF.

V is TRBV19 and J is TRBJ2-1; TRBD1 agrees at 10 bases. Looked up from germline, CDR1 is LNHDA and CDR2 is SQIVND (reference sequence). The CDR3 totals 15 residues. V dropped 5 bases and J dropped 7; count of bases not matched to a gene: 8. CDR3 in amino acids: CASSGGDRGGNEQFF. As DNA, the CDR3 is TGTGCCAGTAGTGGGGGGGACAGGGGAGGGAATGAGCAGTTCTTC.

J is TRBJ2-1 and V is TRBV20-1; 7 bases fit TRBD2. The V gene end was trimmed by 3 bases and the J gene end by 4 bases; junction bases not matched to a gene: 9. This CDR3 contains 15 residues. Germline-derived CDR1 and CDR2 are DFQATT and SNEGSKA (reference sequence). This CDR3 is CSASLAGRAYNEQFF. Here the CDR3 DNA reads TGCAGTGCTAGTTTGGCAGGGAGGGCTTACAATGAGCAGTTCTTC.

This clonotype occurred a few times. V is TRBV24-1 and J is TRBJ2-1; 9 bases agree with TRBD1. The CDR3 runs to 15 residues. V lost 4 bases and J lost 8; bases outside the gene matches: 8. In germline, CDR1 is KGHDR, CDR2 SFDVKD. The CDR3 nucleotides read TGTGCCACCAGTGAACCGGGACAGGGTTCGGATGAGCAGTTCTTC. Residues: CATSEPGQGSDEQFF.

This chain connects TRBV5-1 to TRBJ2-1; 7 nucleotides agree with TRBD2. The CDR3 extends over 15 amino acids. Germline CDR1 is SGHRS and CDR2 is YFSETQ. Germline trimming cut 0 bases from V and 5 bases from J; bases unmatched to any gene: 5. Written as DNA, the CDR3 is TGCGCCAGCAGCTTGGGAGGGAGCGGGAACAATGAGCAGTTCTTC. Translation gives CASSLGGSGNNEQFF.

By its share, this clonotype is medium-sized. This sequence joins TRBV5-1 and TRBJ1-6; D is unclear. Trimming cost V 1 base and J 10 bases, with 15 bases left between them. Germline V gene lookup returns CDR1 SGHRS and CDR2 YFSETQ. This CDR3 spans 15 amino acids. The CDR3 protein is CASSLNAVSDSPLHF. The CDR3, as DNA: TGCGCCAGCAGCTTGAATGCAGTATCTGACTCACCCCTCCACTTT.

This clonotype was observed a few times. The chain links TRBV6-1 to TRBJ1-1, with 8 bases identical to TRBD1. The CDR3 has 16 residues. Unmatched junction bases numbered 9, after V lost 6 bases and J lost 0 bases. In germline, CDR1 is MNHNS, CDR2 SASEGT. Here the CDR3 reads CASSSTGGLMNTEAFF. CDR3 nucleotide sequence: TGTGCCAGCAGCTCCACAGGGGGACTCATGAACACTGAAGCTTTCTTT.

The genes are TRBV7-2 and TRBJ2-7; 8 bases fit TRBD2. V gave up 1 base and J gave up 4 bases; unmatched junction bases: 6. CDR3 length: 15 residues. Germline lookup yields CDR1 SGHTA and CDR2 FQGNSA. The CDR3 region is CASSLVAGGLYEQYF. CDR3 coding DNA: TGTGCCAGCAGCTTAGTTGCGGGAGGTTTATACGAGCAGTACTTC.

The CDR3 region has the DNA TGTGCCAGCAGCTCCAACCTGCTCAGGTCCCCGTCCCTGGGGGAAGCTTTCTTT. Translating gives CASSSNLLRSPSLGEAFF. The V and J genes are TRBV7-3 and TRBJ1-1; D is unclear. CDR1 SGHTA and CDR2 FQGTGA come from the germline V gene. CDR3 length equals 18 residues. The V gene lost 4 bases and the J gene lost 8 bases, with 29 bases spanning the gap.

This chain connects TRBV10-3 to TRBJ1-6; D gene uncertain. The CDR3 spans 12 residues. V shed 8 bases and J shed 10 bases, with 12 bases lying between them. Per the germline V gene, CDR1 is ENHRY and CDR2 is SYGVKD. This CDR3 reads CAIRDAKSPLHF. The CDR3 region has the DNA TGTGCCATCCGCGACGCCAAATCACCCCTCCACTTT.

The chain links TRBV6-1 to TRBJ1-2; D gene uncertain. V lost 3 bases and J lost 2, with 13 bases in between. The CDR3 sequence is 15 residues long. The germline CDR1 and CDR2 sequences are MNHNS and SASEGT. In nucleotides, the CDR3 is TGTGCCAGCAGTGAGTTATTGGCGGAGAACTATGGCTACACCTTC. This translates into CASSELLAENYGYTF.

As DNA, the CDR3 is TGTGCCAGCAGTTCGGTCACAACCCGTGGTTACAATGAGCAGTTCTTC. Its translation is CASSSVTTRGYNEQFF. The chain uses TRBV6-2 or TRBV6-3 and TRBJ2-1, with D uncertain. The CDR3 totals 16 residues. Trimming pared 4 bases from V and 4 bases from J, leaving 17 bases between. CDR1 MNHEY and CDR2 SVGEGT come from the germline V gene.

A single count supports this clonotype. The chain employs TRBV4-1 and TRBJ2-7, with 7 bases aligning to TRBD1. Trimming took 2 bases from V and 2 from J; bases not matched to a gene: 6. Germline assignment: CDR1 MGHRA and CDR2 YSYEKL. The CDR3 covers 15 residues. CDR3 nucleotide sequence: TGCGCCAGCAGCCAACCGGGACAGAGGACCTACGAGCAGTACTTC. Translated, it gives CASSQPGQRTYEQYF.

V gene TRBV7-2 combines with J gene TRBJ1-5; a weak D match, TRBD1 (5 bases). The V gene's germline CDR1 is SGHTA and CDR2 FQGNSA. Trimming took 2 bases from V and 7 from J, leaving 15 bases between them. The CDR3 has 15 amino acids. CDR3 amino acids: CASSLITGLRQPQHF. CDR3 nucleotides: TGTGCCAGCAGCTTAATTACAGGCCTCAGGCAGCCCCAGCATTTT. The complete variable domain, with remaining parts taken from reference TRBV7-2 and TRBJ1-5, reads GAGVSQSPSNKVTEKGKDVELRCDPISGHTALYWYRQSLGQGLEFLIYFQGNSAPDKSGLPSDRFSAERTGGSVSTLTIQRTQQEDSAVYLCASSLITGLRQPQHFGDGTRLSIL.

The chain employs TRBV6-5 and TRBJ1-1; 9 nucleotides line up with TRBD1. The trim removed 0 bases at V and 10 bases at J, leaving 3 bases unmatched. Germline V gene sequence: CDR1 MNHEY, CDR2 SVGAGI. This CDR3 has 13 residues. The CDR3 bases are TGTGCCAGCAGTTACTCCGGGACAGGGCGAGCTTTCTTT. It specifies CASSYSGTGRAFF.

There are a few counts of this clonotype. The J gene is TRBJ2-7, the V gene TRBV11-1; the match to TRBD1 covers 8 bases. V lost 4 bases and J lost 3; bases outside the gene matches: 5. The germline V gene has CDR1 SGHAT and CDR2 FQDESV (reference sequence). CDR3 length: 14 residues. This CDR3 is CASSSDRGLYEQYF. In nucleotides, the CDR3 is TGTGCCAGCAGCTCCGACAGGGGCCTCTACGAGCAGTACTTC.

The V and J genes are TRBV6-2 or TRBV6-3 and TRBJ1-6; perhaps TRBD1 as D (5 bases). The germline V gene has CDR1 MNHEY and CDR2 SVGEGT. V gave up 8 bases and J gave up 1 base, with 9 bases separating them. CDR3 size: 14 residues. CDR3: CASLQASYNSPLHF. In DNA, the CDR3 is TGTGCCAGCCTACAGGCATCCTATAATTCACCCCTCCACTTT.

The chain has TRBV11-2 and TRBJ2-3, with a tentative D call TRBD1 (6 bases). The CDR3 is 15 amino acids. Germline-derived CDR1 and CDR2 are SGHAT and FQNNGV. Trimming left V 1 base short and J 3 bases short, with 11 bases between. In nucleotides, the CDR3 is TGTGCCAGCAGCTTAGGCAGCCAGGGGACAGATACGCAGTATTTT. It yields the protein CASSLGSQGTDTQYF.

This chain joins TRBV6-1 and TRBJ1-1; D remains ambiguous. Germline lookup yields CDR1 MNHNS and CDR2 SASEGT. The V gene lost 4 bases and the J gene lost 5 bases, with 11 bases spanning the gap. The CDR3 is 13 residues long. The DNA of the CDR3 is TGTGCCAGCAGTGCCATGGGGAAAACTGAAGCTTTCTTT. Translation gives CASSAMGKTEAFF.